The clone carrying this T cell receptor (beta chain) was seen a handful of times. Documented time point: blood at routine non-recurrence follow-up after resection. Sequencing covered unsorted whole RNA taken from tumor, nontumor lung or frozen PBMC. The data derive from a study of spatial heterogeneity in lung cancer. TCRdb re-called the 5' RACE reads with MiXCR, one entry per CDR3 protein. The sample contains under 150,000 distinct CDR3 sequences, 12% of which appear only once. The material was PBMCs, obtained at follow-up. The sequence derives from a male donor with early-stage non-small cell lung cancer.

CDR3 region: CASRSPGRVTTGELFF. In DNA form, the CDR3 reads TGTGCCAGCAGATCGCCAGGGAGGGTGACCACCGGGGAGCTGTTTTTT. The V gene is TRBV7-2, the J gene TRBJ2-2, with TRBD2 identical over 7 bases. CDR1 and CDR2 (germline): SGHTA, FQGNSA. Trimming took 6 bases from V and 4 from J; bases not matched to a gene: 11. The CDR3 is made up of 16 amino acids. Based on the CDR3 plus reference TRBV7-2 and TRBJ2-2, the full variable domain is GAGVSQSPSNKVTEKGKDVELRCDPISGHTALYWYRQSLGQGLEFLIYFQGNSAPDKSGLPSDRFSAERTGGSVSTLTIQRTQQEDSAVYLCASRSPGRVTTGELFFGEGSRLTVL.